The clone carrying this T cell receptor (beta chain) was counted a few times. Its antigen is not known. The data derive from a study of T-cell memory formation after mild COVID-19. Study-level points and caveats: For contracting clones, CD4+ ones sat mainly in CM and EM, CD8+ in EMRA.

The V end was cut by 0 bases, the J end by 5 bases, with 9 bases between. CDR3 length equals 13 residues. Germline CDR1 and CDR2: SGDLS and YYNGEE. From the 5' RACE reads, TCRdb called clonotypes with MiXCR, one entry per CDR3 protein. The sample contains roughly 610,000 distinct CDR3 sequences, 17% of which appear only once. The source is an adult woman who had mild COVID-19 (a few samples of this study predate the infection). Cell type and time point are not known. Sequenced sample: PBMCs or a T cell subset sorted from them (not recorded which). The chain joins TRBV9 to TRBJ2-7; perhaps TRBD1 as D (6 bases). The CDR3 loop reads CASSVAGDNEQYF. CDR3 in DNA: TGTGCCAGCAGCGTAGCAGGGGACAACGAGCAGTACTTC.